Shown below are 10 T cell receptor beta chains from a single sample sequenced in a study of blood T cell repertoires in COVID-19. Clones were sequenced by immunoSEQ multiplex PCR, and TCRdb holds only the in-frame ones, with some missing. The sample includes roughly 250,000 clones, 91% of them seen just once. Sequencing input: PBMCs or T cells enriched from blood (not recorded which). Every receptor here comes from a human donor in a cohort exposed to, infected with or recovered from COVID-19 (not recorded which). The donor label of this sample is uncertain.

The rearrangement uses TRBV6-4 and TRBJ1-4, with 8 positions matching TRBD1. With V trimmed by 7 bases and J by 8 bases, 9 bases remained unmatched. CDR1 and CDR2 from the germline V gene are MRHNA and SNTAGT. The CDR3 has 14 amino acids. CDR3 loop: CASIGTGYVEKLFF. As DNA, the CDR3 is TGTGCCAGCATCGGGACAGGCTATGTGGAAAAACTGTTTTTT.

The gene calls are TRBV30 and TRBJ1-1; 10 bases are shared with TRBD1. The V and J ends lost 3 bases and 4 bases, in that order; junction bases with no gene match: 5. The CDR3 length is 14 residues. Germline V gene lookup returns CDR1 GTSNPN and CDR2 SVGIG (reference sequence). The CDR3 reads CAWRTGGLGTEAFF. The CDR3 DNA reads as TGTGCCTGGAGGACAGGGGGCCTGGGCACTGAAGCTTTCTTT.

This chain joins TRBV5-1 and TRBJ2-5, with D tentatively TRBD1 (7 bases). This CDR3 has 15 amino acids. The germline CDR1 and CDR2 sequences are SGHRS and YFSETQ. V lost 4 bases and J 4 bases, leaving 17 bases between the germline ends. Here the CDR3 reads CASSGSRGVGETQYF. The CDR3 DNA follows: TGCGCCAGCAGCGGGTCCAGGGGGGTTGGAGAGACCCAGTACTTC.

The chain carries TRBV24-1 and TRBJ1-5; 8 bases line up with TRBD1. Germline-derived CDR1 and CDR2 are KGHDR and SFDVKD. This CDR3 is built from 18 residues. The V and J ends lost 4 bases and 2 bases, in that order; junction bases with no gene match: 12. CDR3 DNA: TGTGCCACCAGTGAAACAGACAGGGGCGTTATAGGCAATCAGCCCCAGCATTTT. This codes for CATSETDRGVIGNQPQHF.

This sequence joins TRBV19 and TRBJ1-1, with D perhaps matching TRBD1 (5 bases). This CDR3 is 13 amino acids long. Looked up from germline, CDR1 is LNHDA and CDR2 is SQIVND (reference sequence). V dropped 3 bases and J dropped 5 bases, with 10 bases sitting between them. This CDR3 is CASSIGGETEAFF. CDR3 DNA: TGTGCCAGTAGTATCGGGGGGGAGACTGAAGCTTTCTTT. Looking up the rest from reference TRBV19 and TRBJ1-1 gives the full variable domain: DGGITQSPKYLFRKEGQNVTLSCEQNLNHDAMYWYRQDPGQGLRLIYYSQIVNDFQKGDIAEGYSVSREKKESFPLTVTSAQKNPTAFYLCASSIGGETEAFFGQGTRLTVV.

Written as DNA, the CDR3 is TGTGCCAGCAGCTTAGTACGAGCAGGTTCAAGCAGGGGGACTGAAGCTTTCTTT. Protein product: CASSLVRAGSSRGTEAFF. The chain couples TRBV7-2 to TRBJ1-1; TRBD1 agrees at 7 bases. This CDR3 has 18 amino acids. Unmatched junction bases numbered 16, after V lost 1 base and J lost 5 bases. In germline, CDR1 is SGHTA, CDR2 FQGNSA.

This clone was counted once. V is TRBV30 and J is TRBJ1-5; D gene ambiguous. Germline V gene sequence: CDR1 GTSNPN, CDR2 SVGIG (reference sequence). V lost 0 bases, J lost 5 bases, and 8 bases lay in between. This CDR3 comprises 13 residues. Written as DNA, the CDR3 is TGTGCCTGGAGTGTACGACGGGATCAGCCCCAGCATTTT. The encoded protein is CAWSVRRDQPQHF.

The chain is built from TRBV12-3 or TRBV12-4 and TRBJ2-5; D unresolved. V lost 5 bases, J lost 5 bases, and 12 bases lay in between. This CDR3 is built from 13 residues. CDR3 DNA: TGTGCCAGCAGTATTCGGTACGGTGAGACCCAGTACTTC. This translates into CASSIRYGETQYF.

The chain carries TRBV2 and TRBJ2-3; D might be TRBD2 (5 bases). CDR3 length: 18 residues. V was pared by 7 bases and J by 0 bases, with 23 bases between. The germline gives CDR1 SNHLY, CDR2 FYNNEI. The CDR3 DNA reads as TGTGCCAGCATGAGGGTAGCGAGGGCGCTTTCTAGCACAGATACGCAGTATTTT. The encoded protein is CASMRVARALSSTDTQYF.

CDR3 in DNA: TGTGCCAGCAGCTTAGGAGGTAGCGGGGGGACCACAGATACGCAGTATTTT. It codes for CASSLGGSGGTTDTQYF. This sequence joins TRBV7-9 and TRBJ2-3; 10 nucleotides agree with TRBD2. V lost 1 base, J lost 2 bases, and 6 bases stayed unmatched. This CDR3 is 17 amino acids long. Germline CDR1 reads SEHNR; CDR2 reads FQNEAQ (reference sequence).